This TCR beta chain was recovered during a study of technical replicates of blood from four donors. Libraries were prepared by immunoSEQ multiplex PCR; TCRdb keeps only in-frame clonotypes and omits some of them. The table has 75,000 to 85,000 clones, 80% to 90% seen once. Germline V lookup: CDR1 SQVTM, CDR2 ANQGSEA. Losses at the gene ends were 7 bases for V and 7 bases for J; bases not matched to a gene: 12. This CDR3 has 15 amino acids. The sample taken for sequencing was PBMCs. The chain carries TRBV29-1 and TRBJ2-1, with 11 bases aligning to TRBD2. This clonotype originated in a human donor in good health. Some clones in this sample may be carry-over from other donors' samples. CDR3 amino acids: CSGRIAGGLSNEQFF. CDR3 coding DNA: TGCAGCGGACGGATAGCGGGAGGGTTATCGAATGAGCAGTTCTTC.